What follows are 20 T cell receptor beta chains derived from one specimen sequenced in a study of T cell responses to AZD1222 COVID-19 vaccine listed by TCRdb under 2021. The receptor library was made with the immunoSEQ multiplex PCR assay. TCRdb provides this immuneACCESS table in a form limited to in-frame rearrangements. Some clones are lacking; in checked studies, under half of them reflect an unresolved V gene, and why the rest are absent is not known. Here the sample has around 99,000 clones; roughly 90% occur a single time. The top ten clones comprise approximately 8.9% of the sample. Explained via the paper, the time point label denotes: about 28 days (+/-7) after the second vaccine dose. The material sequenced was peripheral blood, taken 28 days after the second AZD1222 dose. These receptors all come from an adult who received the AZD1222 COVID-19 vaccine.

The chain has TRBV20-1 and TRBJ2-5, with D possibly matching TRBD2 (7 bases). Per the germline V gene, CDR1 is DFQATT and CDR2 is SNEGSKA (reference sequence). Deletions cut 3 bases from V and 2 bases from J, with 16 bases between. The CDR3 is made up of 15 amino acids. As DNA, the CDR3 is TGCAGTGCTAGTCCGAGGCGGGGGCGACAAGAGACCCAGTACTTC. It is translated as CSASPRRGRQETQYF.

The chain links TRBV23-1 to TRBJ2-7; tentative D call: TRBD1 (5 bases). TRBV23-1 is treated as an ORF (open reading frame) with a function not yet certain. CDR3 length equals 21 residues. V was pared by 6 bases and J by 2 bases, with 35 bases between. CDR3 in amino acids: CASRTPHPGAPRLGVPYEQYF. CDR3 nucleotide sequence: TGCGCCAGCAGGACCCCCCACCCTGGGGCACCGCGCCTTGGGGTTCCCTACGAGCAGTACTTC.

By share, this clone ranks as medium-sized. The chain recombines TRBV19 with TRBJ1-3; D unclear. The length of the CDR3 is 11 residues. V lost 7 bases, J lost 7 bases, and 8 bases lay in between. CDR1 and CDR2 from the germline V gene are LNHDA and SQIVND (reference sequence). CDR3 in DNA: TGTGCCAGTATAGGGTCGAACACCATATATTTT. The encoded protein is CASIGSNTIYF.

The chain combines TRBV12-5 with TRBJ1-1; D remains ambiguous. The CDR3 is 16 residues long. Germline-derived CDR1 and CDR2 are LGHNT and FRNRAP. V shed 7 bases and J shed 5 bases, with 23 bases lying between them. The CDR3 bases are TGTGCTAGTGCCCCGCTCGGGGTTAGTGGTGTAACTGAAGCTTTCTTT. Amino acid sequence: CASAPLGVSGVTEAFF.

The chain links TRBV20-1 to TRBJ1-4; the D is unclear. CDR1 is DFQATT, CDR2 SNEGSKA, per germline (reference sequence). This CDR3 has 14 residues. V was clipped by 3 bases and J by 6 bases, with 14 bases between them. In DNA, the CDR3 is TGCAGTGCTAGTGTATTGGGGAACGATGAAAAACTGTTTTTT. It codes for CSASVLGNDEKLFF.

The CDR3 nucleotides are TGTGCCAGCGGACCGGACAGGGTTGGTGAGCAGTTCTTC. It codes for CASGPDRVGEQFF. V usage is TRBV11-3 and J usage is TRBJ2-1, with 8 positions matching TRBD1. Germline CDR1 is SGHNT and CDR2 is YENEEA. CDR3 length: 13 residues. V dropped 8 bases and J dropped 9; count of bases not matched to a gene: 9. The full variable domain, with the rest looked up from reference TRBV11-3 and TRBJ2-1, is EAGVVQSPRYKIIEKKQPVAFWCNPISGHNTLYWYLQNLGQGPELLIRYENEEAVDDSQLPKDRFSAERLKGVDSTLKIQPAELGDSAVYLCASGPDRVGEQFFGPGTRLTVL.

This chain links TRBV4-1 with TRBJ1-1; 7 bases line up with TRBD1. The germline CDR1 and CDR2 sequences are MGHRA and YSYEKL. CDR3 length: 15 residues. V was pared by 4 bases and J by 10 bases, with 15 bases of the junction left unmatched. CDR3 amino acids: CASSPQPGTDSGAFF. CDR3 sequence (DNA): TGCGCCAGCAGCCCTCAGCCAGGGACAGATTCTGGAGCTTTCTTT.

This rearrangement joins TRBV18 to TRBJ1-1; no clear D gene. V dropped 2 bases and J dropped 2 bases, with 9 bases sitting between them. The CDR3 is made up of 14 amino acids. CDR1 is KGHSH and CDR2 is LQKENI in the germline V gene. DNA for the CDR3: TGTGCCAGCTCACCAGACGGCAGAAACACTGAAGCTTTCTTT. Translating gives CASSPDGRNTEAFF.

This rearrangement joins TRBV13 to TRBJ1-1; D not certain. The germline V gene encodes CDR1 PRHDT and CDR2 FYEKMQ (reference sequence). This CDR3 region has 13 residues. Deletions cut 2 bases from V and 4 bases from J, with 8 bases between. CDR3 DNA: TGTGCCAGCAGCTTACCCGGGCCCACTGAAGCTTTCTTT. Translation gives CASSLPGPTEAFF.

This chain uses TRBV20-1 with TRBJ1-1, with D uncertain. V lost 5 bases to trimming and J lost 3 bases, with 4 bases between them. Germline values: CDR1 DFQATT, CDR2 SNEGSKA (reference sequence). This CDR3 is built from 10 residues. CDR3 amino acids: CSAAYTEAFF. CDR3 nucleotide sequence: TGCAGTGCTGCATACACTGAAGCTTTCTTT.

The chain links TRBV7-8 to TRBJ2-6, with D unresolved. CDR3 size: 15 residues. From germline, CDR1 is SGHVS and CDR2 FQNEAQ. Trimming took 1 base from V and 0 from J, leaving 4 bases between them. In DNA form, the CDR3 reads TGTGCCAGCAGCTTAGGTCTCTCTGGGGCCAACGTCCTGACTTTC. Encoded protein: CASSLGLSGANVLTF.

The chain couples TRBV3-1 (or the pseudogene TRBV3-2) to TRBJ2-3; D might be TRBD2 (6 bases). Deletions cut 10 bases from V and 5 bases from J, with 19 bases between. Germline V gene sequence: CDR1 LGHDT, CDR2 YNNKEL (reference sequence). CDR3 length: 14 amino acids. DNA for the CDR3: TGTGCCAAGAACTCCCGGGTGCGGGGAGATACGCAGTATTTT. This codes for CAKNSRVRGDTQYF.

This chain uses TRBV6-5 with TRBJ1-3, with TRBD1 as a possible D gene (6 bases). Germline loops: CDR1 MNHEY, CDR2 SVGAGI. The CDR3 totals 15 residues. Trimming pared 7 bases from V and 3 bases from J, leaving 16 bases between. The CDR3 loop reads CASNNREPVGNTIYF. CDR3 sequence (DNA): TGTGCCAGCAATAACAGGGAGCCCGTTGGAAACACCATATATTTT.

This chain links TRBV5-4 with TRBJ2-7; D may be TRBD1 (5 bases). The germline V and J ends were trimmed by 4 bases and 2 bases, with 13 bases remaining between them. CDR3 length: 14 amino acids. Per germline, CDR1 SGHNT and CDR2 YYREEE (reference sequence). Written as DNA, the CDR3 is TGTGCCAGCAGCGCCGACAGTGCTCCCTACGAGCAGTACTTC. Translated: CASSADSAPYEQYF.

The chain has TRBV7-8 and TRBJ2-7, with D unclear. The CDR3 runs to 12 residues. Per the germline V gene, CDR1 is SGHVS and CDR2 is FQNEAQ. Trimming removed 5 bases from V and 2 bases from J, with 7 bases in between. This CDR3 is CASSPDPYEQYF. DNA of the CDR3: TGTGCCAGCAGCCCGGACCCCTACGAGCAGTACTTC.

V usage is TRBV14 and J usage is TRBJ1-1; D is undetermined. This CDR3 has 14 amino acids. The V gene's germline CDR1 is SGHDN and CDR2 FVKESK. V was pared by 3 bases and J by 4 bases, with 12 bases between. CDR3 sequence (DNA): TGTGCCAGCAGCCACCGGGGAATGGCCACTGAAGCTTTCTTT. It yields the protein CASSHRGMATEAFF.

The V call is TRBV7-2, the J call TRBJ2-5; a possible D gene is TRBD2 (5 bases). CDR1 is SGHTA and CDR2 is FQGNSA in the germline V gene. With 1 base removed from V and 4 bases from J, the gap between germline ends came to 13 bases. The CDR3 spans 15 residues. The CDR3 DNA sequence: TGTGCCAGCAGCTTAGAGTGGACTGCAGGAGAGACCCAGTACTTC. Amino acid sequence: CASSLEWTAGETQYF.

V is TRBV5-1 and J is TRBJ1-2; tentatively, D is TRBD1 (6 bases). The germline V and J ends were trimmed by 4 bases and 5 bases, with 12 bases remaining between them. The germline V gene encodes CDR1 SGHRS and CDR2 YFSETQ. This CDR3 has 13 residues. This CDR3 reads CASSPGQPYGYTF. As DNA, the CDR3 is TGCGCCAGCAGCCCTGGACAGCCTTATGGCTACACCTTC.

The gene calls are TRBV4-2 and TRBJ2-2; TRBD2 matches 10 bases. Germline CDR1 reads LGHNA; CDR2 reads YNFKEQ. The CDR3 has 18 amino acids. After removal of 0 bases from V and 4 bases from J, the junction contained 8 bases not matched to a gene. The chain's CDR3 is CASSQDPQREGGTGELFF. As DNA, the CDR3 is TGTGCCAGCAGCCAAGATCCCCAGCGGGAGGGAGGCACCGGGGAGCTGTTTTTT.

The V call is TRBV30, the J call TRBJ1-1; D unclear. Trimming removed 0 bases from V and 5 bases from J, with 7 bases in between. There are 12 residues in the CDR3. Germline V gene lookup returns CDR1 GTSNPN and CDR2 SVGIG (reference sequence). This CDR3 reads CAWSVRGTEAFF. In nucleotides, the CDR3 is TGTGCCTGGAGTGTACGCGGGACTGAAGCTTTCTTT.